This is a list of T cell receptor beta chains from one sample in a study of tumor-infiltrating lymphocytes in primary liver carcinoma. TCRdb fed the multiplex PCR reads into MiXCR, producing one record per CDR3 protein. This sample has approximately 110,000 distinct CDR3 sequences; 55% to 75% occur once, and the top ten carry roughly 8.8%. Sequenced sample: liver tumor tissue from sampling region 1. The receptors were gathered from a woman aged 55 to 70 with primary liver carcinoma and hepatitis B virus infection. Both conserved end residues are part of each CDR3. The order of the fields is V gene, D gene, clone size, J gene, CDR3 protein, CDR3 DNA. A D gene is named only where the DNA matches it firmly. Not all rows give a size; the values are once, few, many and, for expanded clones, a class.

V: TRBV11-2
D: TRBD2
size: -
J: TRBJ2-2
CDR3: CASRTSYTGELYF
DNA: TGTGCCAGCAGGACTAGCTACACCGGGGAGCTGTATTTT

V: TRBV11-2
D: -
size: -
J: TRBJ2-7
CDR3: CASRIWGPSCEQYF
DNA: TGTGCCAGCAGGATATGGGGTCCGTCCTGCGAGCAGTACTTC

V: TRBV12-3/TRBV12-4
D: -
size: few
J: TRBJ2-6
CDR3: CASSPRSLGMGGANVLTF
DNA: TGTGCCAGCAGTCCAAGAAGTCTGGGGATGGGTGGGGCCAACGTCCTGACTTTC

V: TRBV6-5
D: -
size: -
J: TRBJ1-2
CDR3: CASSYGGNGYTF
DNA: TGTGCCAGCAGCTACGGGGGGAATGGCTACACCTTC

V: TRBV5-1
D: TRBD2
size: many
J: TRBJ2-7
CDR3: CASSWRESYEQYF
DNA: TGCGCCAGCAGCTGGCGGGAGTCCTACGAGCAGTACTTC

V: TRBV11-2
D: -
size: -
J: TRBJ1-1
CDR3: CPSSSSLNTEAFF
DNA: TGTCCCAGCAGCTCTAGTTTGAACACTGAAGCTTTCTTT

V: TRBV5-1
D: TRBD1
size: few
J: TRBJ2-2
CDR3: CASSPTGGGTGELFF
DNA: TGCGCCAGCAGCCCGACAGGGGGTGGCACCGGGGAGCTGTTTTTT

V: TRBV6-5
D: -
size: -
J: TRBJ2-5
CDR3: CASSDSHALGETQYF
DNA: TGTGCCAGCAGTGACTCTCATGCCCTCGGGGAGACCCAGTACTTC

V: TRBV7-9
D: TRBD1
size: -
J: TRBJ2-5
CDR3: CASSSAWTGFESQYF
DNA: TGTGCCAGCAGCTCGGCGTGGACAGGGTTTGAGTCCCAGTACTTC

V: TRBV11-2
D: -
size: few
J: TRBJ1-1
CDR3: CASSFRGMTEASF
DNA: TGTGCCAGTAGCTTCCGGGGGATGACTGAAGCTTCCTTT

V: TRBV12-3/TRBV12-4
D: TRBD2
size: -
J: TRBJ2-7
CDR3: CVSSNGLAGLYEQYF
DNA: TGTGTCAGCAGTAATGGACTAGCGGGATTGTATGAGCAGTACTTC

V: TRBV6-6
D: -
size: -
J: TRBJ2-5
CDR3: CAISRSRGVAAQETQYF
DNA: TGTGCCATCAGCCGCTCCCGAGGGGTGGCGGCCCAAGAGACCCAGTACTTC

V: TRBV11-2
D: -
size: -
J: TRBJ1-6
CDR3: CASSLSARDSPLHF
DNA: TGTGCCAGCAGCTTAAGCGCCCGGGATTCACCCCTCCACTTT

V: TRBV11-2
D: TRBD1
size: -
J: TRBJ2-5
CDR3: CASSLEGQAFSVTQYF
DNA: TGTGCCAGCAGCTTAGAAGGACAGGCTTTTTCGGTGACCCAGTACTTC

V: TRBV5-1
D: -
size: -
J: TRBJ1-2
CDR3: CASGPGYGRGPFRDGYTF
DNA: TGCGCCAGCGGCCCGGGGTACGGACGGGGCCCTTTTCGTGATGGCTACACCTTC

V: TRBV11-1
D: -
size: -
J: TRBJ2-3
CDR3: CARSQRGTRTDTQYF
DNA: TGTGCCAGAAGCCAGAGGGGGACAAGGACAGATACGCAGTATTTT

V: TRBV7-8
D: -
size: many
J: TRBJ1-5
CDR3: CASSPAWVNNQPQHF
DNA: TGTGCCAGCAGCCCCGCGTGGGTGAACAATCAGCCCCAGCATTTT

V: TRBV11-2
D: TRBD1
size: -
J: TRBJ1-5
CDR3: CASSMGQGGDPQQF
DNA: TGTGCCAGCAGCATGGGACAGGGGGGGGATCCCCAGCAGTTT

V: TRBV7-3
D: TRBD2
size: -
J: TRBJ2-1
CDR3: CASSLGGRGNEQFF
DNA: TGTGCCAGCAGCTTAGGCGGGAGGGGCAATGAGCAGTTCTTC

V: TRBV11-3
D: TRBD2
size: many
J: TRBJ2-1
CDR3: CASSLGWGGESGDEQFF
DNA: TGTGCCAGCAGCTTAGGATGGGGGGGGGAGAGTGGTGATGAGCAGTTCTTC

V: TRBV11-1
D: TRBD2
size: -
J: TRBJ2-2
CDR3: CASTPGRLAGLAWELFF
DNA: TGTGCCAGCACCCCAGGAAGACTAGCGGGTTTGGCCTGGGAGCTGTTTTTT

V: TRBV28
D: -
size: -
J: TRBJ1-1
CDR3: CASGATANTEAFF
DNA: TGTGCCAGCGGGGCTACAGCCAACACTGAAGCTTTCTTT

V: TRBV6-2/TRBV6-3
D: -
size: -
J: TRBJ2-1
CDR3: CASRVTAYNYQFF
DNA: TGTGCCAGCAGGGTGACTGCATACAATTATCAGTTCTTC

V: TRBV7-3
D: TRBD1
size: -
J: TRBJ2-1
CDR3: CASSSTGANEQFF
DNA: TGTGCCAGCAGCTCGACAGGGGCCAATGAGCAGTTCTTC

V: TRBV11-2
D: -
size: -
J: TRBJ2-7
CDR3: CASSLGAGVYERYF
DNA: TGTGCCAGCAGCTTAGGGGCCGGCGTCTACGAGAGGTACTTC

V: TRBV11-1
D: -
size: -
J: TRBJ2-5
CDR3: CASNFRCLETQYF
DNA: TGTGCCAGCAACTTCAGGTGTTTGGAGACCCAGTACTTC

V: TRBV4-2
D: -
size: many
J: TRBJ2-3
CDR3: CASSQELFSGTDTQYF
DNA: TGTGCCAGCAGCCAAGAACTTTTTTCAGGCACAGATACGCAGTATTTT

V: TRBV5-1
D: TRBD2
size: few
J: TRBJ2-1
CDR3: CASSLVTSGRGSYNEQFF
DNA: TGCGCCAGCAGCTTGGTGACTAGCGGGAGGGGGAGTTACAATGAGCAGTTCTTC

V: TRBV10-2
D: TRBD1
size: many
J: TRBJ2-7
CDR3: CASSEGTAWYEQYF
DNA: TGCGCCAGCAGTGAGGGGACAGCCTGGTACGAGCAGTACTTC

V: TRBV29-1
D: -
size: many
J: TRBJ2-1
CDR3: CSVLGGRLVDEQFF
DNA: TGCAGCGTTCTAGGTGGGAGGCTGGTTGATGAGCAGTTCTTC

V: TRBV11-3
D: -
size: -
J: TRBJ2-7
CDR3: CASSPRFYEQYF
DNA: TGTGCCAGTAGCCCCCGCTTCTACGAGCAGTACTTC

V: TRBV28
D: -
size: -
J: TRBJ2-2
CDR3: CASMYTKTGELLF
DNA: TGTGCCAGCATGTACACGAAGACCGGGGAGCTGCTTTTT

V: TRBV28
D: -
size: -
J: TRBJ2-1
CDR3: CASSFSGRTIYNEQFF
DNA: TGTGCCAGCAGTTTTTCGGGGAGGACCATCTACAATGAGCAGTTCTTC

V: TRBV5-1
D: -
size: -
J: TRBJ2-7
CDR3: CASSLLSGDNTYEQYF
DNA: TGCGCCAGCAGCCTACTTAGTGGGGACAACACCTACGAGCAGTACTTC

V: TRBV30
D: -
size: many
J: TRBJ2-2
CDR3: CAWSRALGVGTGELFF
DNA: TGTGCCTGGAGTAGGGCCCTAGGAGTGGGCACCGGGGAGCTGTTTTTT

V: TRBV6-6
D: TRBD1
size: many
J: TRBJ2-7
CDR3: CASRPHPTGNEQYF
DNA: TGTGCCAGCAGACCCCATCCGACAGGGAACGAGCAGTACTTC

V: TRBV11-2
D: TRBD2
size: -
J: TRBJ2-7
CDR3: CDSTREVGESYEQYF
DNA: TGTGACAGCACGCGGGAGGTAGGTGAATCCTACGAGCAGTACTTC

V: TRBV5-6
D: -
size: -
J: TRBJ2-3
CDR3: CARGSEEGTSTDTQYF
DNA: TGTGCCAGAGGGTCGGAAGAGGGGACTAGCACAGATACGCAGTATTTT

V: TRBV11-3
D: TRBD2
size: many
J: TRBJ2-2
CDR3: CATSAGDTGELFF
DNA: TGTGCCACCTCAGCGGGAGACACCGGGGAGCTGTTTTTT

V: TRBV11-2
D: -
size: -
J: TRBJ2-1
CDR3: CTSSPRLSGTYNEQFF
DNA: TGTACCAGCAGCCCCCGACTTTCGGGAACCTACAATGAACAGTTCTTC

V: TRBV5-1
D: TRBD1
size: -
J: TRBJ2-7
CDR3: CASSMFPGQSPAFEQYF
DNA: TGCGCCAGCAGCATGTTCCCGGGACAGAGCCCCGCGTTCGAGCAGTACTTC

V: TRBV5-4
D: TRBD1
size: few
J: TRBJ2-3
CDR3: CASRTQGGRDTQYF
DNA: TGTGCCAGCAGAACACAGGGGGGAAGAGATACGCAGTATTTT

V: TRBV21-1
D: -
size: -
J: TRBJ2-3
CDR3: CASSKKGGGTDTQYF
DNA: TGTGCCAGCAGCAAAAAAGGGGGCGGCACAGATACGCAGTATTTT

V: TRBV11-2
D: -
size: medium-sized
J: TRBJ1-2
CDR3: CASSPGYGYTF
DNA: TGTGCCAGCAGCCCCGGCTACGGCTACACCTTC

V: TRBV28
D: -
size: -
J: TRBJ2-4
CDR3: CASSSRTFVPEGQLAKNIRYF
DNA: TGTGCCAGCAGTTCCCGTACATTCGTTCCAGAGGGACAATTAGCCAAAAACATTCGGTACTTC

V: TRBV7-9
D: TRBD1
size: few
J: TRBJ2-7
CDR3: CVSSLARDRDERYF
DNA: TGTGTCAGCAGCTTAGCGCGGGACAGGGACGAGCGGTACTTT

V: TRBV11-2
D: TRBD2
size: once
J: TRBJ2-1
CDR3: CASSLRLAGDEQFF
DNA: TGTGCCAGCAGCTTGAGACTAGCGGGAGATGAGCAGTTTTTC

V: TRBV11-2
D: -
size: many
J: TRBJ2-2
CDR3: CASSHGASGTGELFF
DNA: TGTGCCAGCAGCCACGGGGCTAGTGGCACCGGGGAGCTGTTTTTT

V: TRBV12-3/TRBV12-4
D: -
size: many
J: TRBJ2-3
CDR3: CASSLVLGGSADTQYF
DNA: TGTGCCAGCAGTTTGGTTCTGGGCGGGTCCGCAGATACGCAGTATTTT

V: TRBV7-9
D: -
size: few
J: TRBJ2-7
CDR3: CASSPDRLSSYEQYF
DNA: TGTGCCAGCAGTCCTGACAGACTAAGCTCCTACGAGCAGTACTTC

V: TRBV5-1
D: -
size: -
J: TRBJ1-5
CDR3: CASSPGHGDSNQPQHF
DNA: TGCGCCAGCAGCCCCGGTCATGGGGATAGCAATCAGCCCCAGCATTTT

V: TRBV11-2
D: -
size: -
J: TRBJ2-3
CDR3: CASNLVSYTDTQYF
DNA: TGTGCCAGTAACTTAGTTAGCTACACAGATACGCAGTATTTT

V: TRBV12-3/TRBV12-4
D: -
size: many
J: TRBJ1-2
CDR3: CASSSYRDGYGYTF
DNA: TGTGCCAGCAGTTCATACAGGGACGGGTATGGCTACACCTTC

V: TRBV5-1
D: TRBD2
size: -
J: TRBJ2-1
CDR3: CASTTLSGRSQAEQFF
DNA: TGCGCCAGCACCACCCTTAGCGGGAGGTCCCAAGCGGAACAGTTCTTC

V: TRBV7-9
D: -
size: many
J: TRBJ1-2
CDR3: CASSPTQGGYTF
DNA: TGTGCCAGCAGCCCCACCCAAGGTGGCTACACCTTC